This TCR beta chain was recorded in a study of cytomegalovirus exposure and HLA in healthy donors. Overall study findings and caveats: CMV antigen specificity of a few CMV-associated chains was confirmed in vitro. Accurate prediction of HLA-A and HLA-B alleles (for most subjects) was reportedly achieved from TCR beta sequences. Most of the CMV-associated TCR beta chains (in a later analysis) appeared to be HLA-restricted.

The PCR used 60 Vbeta and 13 Jbeta primers. Produced via immunoSEQ multiplex PCR; TCRdb's table is partial and in-frame only. The data hold about 160,000 clones, with 81% observed a single time. V shed 4 bases and J shed 1 base, with 22 bases lying between them. The germline V gene has CDR1 SEHNR and CDR2 FQNEAQ (reference sequence). There are 18 residues in the CDR3. Nominal health characterized the donors when sampled, though unrecorded immune exposures were likely. This clone showed up just once. Its antigen is not known. The V and J genes are TRBV7-9 and TRBJ2-5, with D maybe TRBD1 (6 bases). Sequencing was carried out using PBMCs. This sequence originates from a woman between 50 and 59 years old in good health and CMV-seronegative. The chain's CDR3 is CASSSGRDGGGGQETQYF. CDR3 bases: TGTGCCAGCAGCTCCGGTCGTGATGGTGGGGGCGGCCAAGAGACCCAGTACTTC.